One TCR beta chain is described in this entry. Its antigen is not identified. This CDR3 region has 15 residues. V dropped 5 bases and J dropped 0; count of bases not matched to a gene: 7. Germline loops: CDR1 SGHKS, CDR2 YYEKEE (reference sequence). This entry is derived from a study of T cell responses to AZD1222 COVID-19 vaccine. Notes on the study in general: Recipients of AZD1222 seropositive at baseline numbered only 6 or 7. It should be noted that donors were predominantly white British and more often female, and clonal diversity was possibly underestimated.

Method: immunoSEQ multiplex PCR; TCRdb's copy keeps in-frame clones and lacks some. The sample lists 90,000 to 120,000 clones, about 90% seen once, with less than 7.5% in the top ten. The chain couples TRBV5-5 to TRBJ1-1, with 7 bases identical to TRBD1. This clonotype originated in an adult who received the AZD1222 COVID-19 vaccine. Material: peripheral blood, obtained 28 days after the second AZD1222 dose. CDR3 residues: CASRGQQQMNTEAFF. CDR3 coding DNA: TGTGCCAGCAGGGGACAGCAACAAATGAACACTGAAGCTTTCTTT.